Here is one TCR beta chain with its context. The CDR3 is 21 amino acids. From germline, CDR1 is SGHTA and CDR2 FQGTGA. J gave up 4 bases and V 4 bases, and 21 bases lay outside the gene matches. This specimen belongs to a study of blood T cell repertoires in COVID-19. Study overall: The origin of the acute and convalescent COVID-19 samples was the United States, Italy and Spain. Nucleic acid was either cDNA or gDNA, and it came from T cells, B-cell-depleted T cells, or PBMCs.

Per the original data handling: Estimated nucleated cell counts came from reference gene primer amplification. Profiling relied on immunoSEQ multiplex PCR, and the TCRdb table lists in-frame clones only, not all of them. Clone size and V and J calls were adopted from that table, with D and trimming inferred from the DNA. The sample yields around 270,000 clones, roughly 86% seen once. Input material: peripheral blood. The genes are TRBV7-3 and TRBJ2-1; TRBD2 agrees at 11 bases. This TCR came from a man aged 40-49 years who had recovered from COVID-19. The CDR3 DNA reads as TGTGCCAGCAGCTCCCGACACTCCGGGACTAGCGGAAAGAAAAGATACAATGAGCAGTTCTTC. As protein: CASSSRHSGTSGKKRYNEQFF.